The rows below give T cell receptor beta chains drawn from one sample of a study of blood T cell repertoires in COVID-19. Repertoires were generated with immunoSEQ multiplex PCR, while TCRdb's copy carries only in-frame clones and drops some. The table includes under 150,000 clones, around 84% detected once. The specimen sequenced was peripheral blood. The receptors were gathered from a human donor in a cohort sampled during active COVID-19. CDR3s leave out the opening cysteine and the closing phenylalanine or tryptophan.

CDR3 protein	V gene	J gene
ASSQQGADSPLH	TRBV18	TRBJ1-6
ASRWSINSPLH	TRBV28	TRBJ1-6
ASSQAILTGSAGDTQY	TRBV4-3	TRBJ2-3
ASSPFTDRVKGETQY	TRBV13	TRBJ2-5
ASSQTGTGQPQH	TRBV4-1	TRBJ1-5
ASSKDKAYEQY	TRBV5-1	TRBJ2-7
ASSQRTGNGYT	TRBV27	TRBJ1-2
ASRPDRVTGELF	TRBV11-2	TRBJ2-2
ASSQFWGQGTEAF	TRBV4-1	TRBJ1-1
ASSPFGGGGQPQH	TRBV7-2	TRBJ1-5
ASSLGAGGITKNIQY	TRBV7-2	TRBJ2-4
ASSVEGDPNTGELF	TRBV9	TRBJ2-2
ASSISGVAKNIQY	TRBV19	TRBJ2-4
ASSQKRGGEAETQY	TRBV3-1/TRBV3-2	TRBJ2-5
ASSARGNNSPLH	TRBV11-2	TRBJ1-6
SVPTGEWPNTEAF	TRBV29-1	TRBJ1-1
ASSYIWDRLQY	TRBV6-2/TRBV6-3	TRBJ2-7
ASSLWGTRPYEQY	TRBV27	TRBJ2-7
ASSESGLSSPLH	TRBV6-1	TRBJ1-6
ASSLVAGQGNSPLH	TRBV5-1	TRBJ1-6
ASSPGQNYGYT	TRBV6-2/TRBV6-3	TRBJ1-2
ASSPGHGAEAF	TRBV5-1	TRBJ1-1
ASSVGNSLVYNEQF	TRBV5-1	TRBJ2-1
ASSQDIGSAEQY	TRBV3-1/TRBV3-2	TRBJ2-7
ATHTRALGGYT	TRBV28	TRBJ1-2
ASSRREAEAF	TRBV7-9	TRBJ1-1
ASSHRSSYNEQF	TRBV6-2/TRBV6-3	TRBJ2-1
ASSSGLAAKNIQY	TRBV18	TRBJ2-4
ASSLAGQGDGYT	TRBV5-6	TRBJ1-2
ASSEGRDEQY	TRBV6-1	TRBJ2-7
ASSSRRGETQY	TRBV7-9	TRBJ2-5
ASSLPGGHEQY	TRBV5-6	TRBJ2-7
ASYPDSSYEQY	TRBV5-1	TRBJ2-7
ASSLGLAGLEQF	TRBV19	TRBJ2-1
ASNPRGGGRSNEQF	TRBV10-1	TRBJ2-1
ASSEARGIWSYGYT	TRBV2	TRBJ1-2
ASTYRGHGQETQY	TRBV27	TRBJ2-5
ASSYSDSYNEQF	TRBV6-5	TRBJ2-1
ASSPQGGLLF	TRBV5-4	TRBJ1-4
ATSDPGTGNTEAF	TRBV24-1	TRBJ1-1
ASTRAGLKETQY	TRBV11-2	TRBJ2-5
ASGTGNYGYT	TRBV13	TRBJ1-2
ASSYSLGGSNSPLH	TRBV6-6	TRBJ1-6
ASSWDSRTDTQY	TRBV27	TRBJ2-3
ASSFTTGQGKNIQY	TRBV5-1	TRBJ2-4
ASAGMGGYT	TRBV2	TRBJ1-2
ASSEALGGAPDTQY	TRBV6-1	TRBJ2-3
ASTGGHGYT	TRBV27	TRBJ1-2
ASTLTQGAVTEAF	TRBV2	TRBJ1-1
ASSQGVFGNTIY	TRBV7-6	TRBJ1-3
ASSWTGPHAYTDTQY	TRBV3-1/TRBV3-2	TRBJ2-3
ASSSRQGTEAF	TRBV6-5	TRBJ1-1
ASSLAAGRVRVGTEAF	TRBV7-9	TRBJ1-1
ASSYSQGYNEQF	TRBV6-6	TRBJ2-1
ASSYPPLGSSTDTQY	TRBV6-2/TRBV6-3	TRBJ2-3
ASSQGGVGYT	TRBV3-1/TRBV3-2	TRBJ1-2